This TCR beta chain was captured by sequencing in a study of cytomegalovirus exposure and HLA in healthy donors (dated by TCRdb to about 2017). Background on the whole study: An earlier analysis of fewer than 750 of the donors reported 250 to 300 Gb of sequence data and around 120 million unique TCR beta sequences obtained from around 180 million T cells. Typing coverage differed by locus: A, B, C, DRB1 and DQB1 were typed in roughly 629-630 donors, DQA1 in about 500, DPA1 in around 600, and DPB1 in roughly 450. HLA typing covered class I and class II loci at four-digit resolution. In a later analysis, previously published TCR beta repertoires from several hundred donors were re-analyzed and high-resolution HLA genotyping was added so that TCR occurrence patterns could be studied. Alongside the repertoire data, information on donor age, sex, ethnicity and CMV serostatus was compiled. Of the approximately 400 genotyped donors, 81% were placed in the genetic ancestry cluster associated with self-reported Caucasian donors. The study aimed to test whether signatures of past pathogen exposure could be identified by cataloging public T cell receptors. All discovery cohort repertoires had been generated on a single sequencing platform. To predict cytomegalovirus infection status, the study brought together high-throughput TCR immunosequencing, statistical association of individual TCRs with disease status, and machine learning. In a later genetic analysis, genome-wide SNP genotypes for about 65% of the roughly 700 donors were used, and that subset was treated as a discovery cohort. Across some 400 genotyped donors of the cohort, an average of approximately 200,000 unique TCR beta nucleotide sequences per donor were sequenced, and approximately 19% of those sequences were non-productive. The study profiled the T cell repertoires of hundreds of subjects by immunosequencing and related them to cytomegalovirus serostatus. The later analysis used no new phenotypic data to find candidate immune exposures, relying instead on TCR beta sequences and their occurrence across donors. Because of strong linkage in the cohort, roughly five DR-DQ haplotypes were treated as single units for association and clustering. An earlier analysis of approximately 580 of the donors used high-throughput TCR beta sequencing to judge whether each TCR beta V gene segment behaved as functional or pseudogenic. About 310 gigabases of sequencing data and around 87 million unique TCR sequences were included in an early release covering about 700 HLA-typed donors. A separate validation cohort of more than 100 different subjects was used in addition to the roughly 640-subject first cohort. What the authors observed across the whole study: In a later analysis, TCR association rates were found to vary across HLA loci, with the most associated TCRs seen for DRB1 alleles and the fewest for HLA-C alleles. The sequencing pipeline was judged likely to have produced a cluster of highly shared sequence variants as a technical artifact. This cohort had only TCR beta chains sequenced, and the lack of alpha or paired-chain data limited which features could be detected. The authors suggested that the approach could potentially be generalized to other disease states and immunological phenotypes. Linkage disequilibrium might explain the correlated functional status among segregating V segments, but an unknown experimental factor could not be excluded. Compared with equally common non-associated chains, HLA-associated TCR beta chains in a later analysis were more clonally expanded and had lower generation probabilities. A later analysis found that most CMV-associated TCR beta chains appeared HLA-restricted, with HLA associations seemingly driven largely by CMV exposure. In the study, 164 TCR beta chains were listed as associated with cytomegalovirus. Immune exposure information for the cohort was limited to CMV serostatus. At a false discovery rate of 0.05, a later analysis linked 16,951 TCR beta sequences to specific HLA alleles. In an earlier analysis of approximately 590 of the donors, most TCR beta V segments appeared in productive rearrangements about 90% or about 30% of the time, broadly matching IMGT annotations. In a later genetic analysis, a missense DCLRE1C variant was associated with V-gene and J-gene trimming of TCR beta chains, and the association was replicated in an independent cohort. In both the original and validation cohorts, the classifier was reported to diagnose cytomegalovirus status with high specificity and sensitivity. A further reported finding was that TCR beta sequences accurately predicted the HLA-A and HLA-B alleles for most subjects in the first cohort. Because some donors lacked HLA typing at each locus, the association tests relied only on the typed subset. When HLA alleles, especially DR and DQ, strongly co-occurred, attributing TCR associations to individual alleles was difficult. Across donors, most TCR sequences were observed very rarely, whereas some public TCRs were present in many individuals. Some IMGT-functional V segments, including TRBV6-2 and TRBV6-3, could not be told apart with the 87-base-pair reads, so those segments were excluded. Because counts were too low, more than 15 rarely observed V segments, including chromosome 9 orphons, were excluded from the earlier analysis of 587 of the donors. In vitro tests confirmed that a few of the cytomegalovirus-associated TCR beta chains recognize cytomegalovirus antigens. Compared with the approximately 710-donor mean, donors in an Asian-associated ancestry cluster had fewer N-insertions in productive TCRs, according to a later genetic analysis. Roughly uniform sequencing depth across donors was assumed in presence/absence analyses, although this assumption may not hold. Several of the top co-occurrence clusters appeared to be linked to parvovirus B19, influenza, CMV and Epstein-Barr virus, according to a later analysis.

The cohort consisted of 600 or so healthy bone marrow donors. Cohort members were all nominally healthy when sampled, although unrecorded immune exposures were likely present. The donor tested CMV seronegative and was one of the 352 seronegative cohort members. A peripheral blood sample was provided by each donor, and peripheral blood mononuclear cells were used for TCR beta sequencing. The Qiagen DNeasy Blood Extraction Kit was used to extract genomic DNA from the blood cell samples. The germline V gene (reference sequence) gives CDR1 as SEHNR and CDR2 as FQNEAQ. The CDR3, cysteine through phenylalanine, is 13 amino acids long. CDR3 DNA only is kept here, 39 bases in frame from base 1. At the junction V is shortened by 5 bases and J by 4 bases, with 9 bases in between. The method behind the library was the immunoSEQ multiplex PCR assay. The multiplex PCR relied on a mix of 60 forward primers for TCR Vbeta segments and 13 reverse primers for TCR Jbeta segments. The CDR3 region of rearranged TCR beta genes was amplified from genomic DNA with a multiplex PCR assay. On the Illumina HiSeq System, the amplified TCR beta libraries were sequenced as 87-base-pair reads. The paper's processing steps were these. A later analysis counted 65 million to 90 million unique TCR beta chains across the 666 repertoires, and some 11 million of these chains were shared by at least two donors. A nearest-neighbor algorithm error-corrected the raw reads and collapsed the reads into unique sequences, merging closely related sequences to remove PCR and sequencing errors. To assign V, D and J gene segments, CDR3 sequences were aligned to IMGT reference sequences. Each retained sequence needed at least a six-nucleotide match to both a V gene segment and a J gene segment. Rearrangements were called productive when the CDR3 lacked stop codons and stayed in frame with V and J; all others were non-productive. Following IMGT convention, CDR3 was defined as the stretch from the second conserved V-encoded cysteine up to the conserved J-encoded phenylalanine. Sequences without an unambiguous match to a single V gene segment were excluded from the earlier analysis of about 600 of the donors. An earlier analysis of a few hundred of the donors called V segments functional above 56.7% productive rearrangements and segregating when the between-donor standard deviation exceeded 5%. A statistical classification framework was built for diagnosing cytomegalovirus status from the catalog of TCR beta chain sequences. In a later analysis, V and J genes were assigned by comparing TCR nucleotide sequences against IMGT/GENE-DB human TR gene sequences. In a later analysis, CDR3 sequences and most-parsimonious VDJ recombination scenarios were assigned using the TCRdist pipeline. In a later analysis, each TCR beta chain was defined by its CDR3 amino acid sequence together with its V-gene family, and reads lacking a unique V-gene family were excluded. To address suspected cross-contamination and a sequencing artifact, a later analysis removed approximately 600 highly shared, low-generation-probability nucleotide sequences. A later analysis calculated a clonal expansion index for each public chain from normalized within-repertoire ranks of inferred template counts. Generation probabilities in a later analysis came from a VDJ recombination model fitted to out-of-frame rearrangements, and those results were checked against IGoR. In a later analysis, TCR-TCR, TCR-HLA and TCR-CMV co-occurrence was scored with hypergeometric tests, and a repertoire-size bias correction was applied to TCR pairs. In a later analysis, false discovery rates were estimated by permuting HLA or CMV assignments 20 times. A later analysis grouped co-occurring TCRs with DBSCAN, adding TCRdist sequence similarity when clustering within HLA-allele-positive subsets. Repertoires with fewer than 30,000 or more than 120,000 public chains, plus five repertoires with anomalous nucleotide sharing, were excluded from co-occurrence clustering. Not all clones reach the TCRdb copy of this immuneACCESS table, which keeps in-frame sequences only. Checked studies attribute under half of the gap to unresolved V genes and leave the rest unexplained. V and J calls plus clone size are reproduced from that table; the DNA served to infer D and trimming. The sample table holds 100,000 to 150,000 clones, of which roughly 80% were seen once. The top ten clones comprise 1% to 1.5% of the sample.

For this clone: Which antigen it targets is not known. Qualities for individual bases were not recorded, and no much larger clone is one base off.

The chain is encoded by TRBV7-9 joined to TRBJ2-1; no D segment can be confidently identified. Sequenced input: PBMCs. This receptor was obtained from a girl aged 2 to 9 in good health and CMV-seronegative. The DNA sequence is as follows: TGTGCCAGCAGCGTACGGTCATACAATGAGCAGTTCTTC. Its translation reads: CASSVRSYNEQFF.